This TCR beta chain was sequenced in a study of shared clonotypes between healthy human individuals. Study-wide points: Genetic and exposure-history diversity was limited by the small donor number. For sorted subsets, rarefaction showed incomplete sequencing despite large depth.

Libraries were prepared by immunoSEQ multiplex PCR; TCRdb keeps only in-frame clonotypes and omits some of them. The table includes some 2,500,000 clones, just under 95% detected once. The CD4+ fraction was divided into a CD45RA+ naive subset and a CD45RA-negative memory subset. The CDR3 runs 14 residues. V shed 2 bases, J shed 7 bases, and the junction held 2 bases outside the gene matches. The germline V gene has CDR1 SGHRS and CDR2 YFSETQ. To note about this clone: What it binds is not known.

This clonotype was obtained from a man aged 18 to 30 in good health. Some clones in this sample may be carry-over from other donors' samples. Sequenced sample: naive CD4+ T cells from PBMCs. Stated subset: CD45RA+ positively selected. This sequence joins TRBV5-1 and TRBJ1-4; 10 bases match TRBD1. This CDR3 reads CASSFWDRGEKLFF. The CDR3 nucleotides are TGCGCCAGCAGCTTTTGGGACAGGGGTGAAAAACTGTTTTTT.